The present entry profiles one TCR beta chain with its context. Its target is unknown. The sample is drawn from a study of shared clonotypes between healthy human individuals. Findings of the study overall: Clonotypes not shared had lower generation probabilities than those common to all four donors.

In germline, CDR1 is SGHDN, CDR2 FVKESK. V was clipped by 2 bases and J by 2 bases, with 2 bases between them. The CDR3 runs 12 residues. Only CD45RO-negative cells positively selected for CCR7 counted as naive CD8 cells, so terminally differentiated effector memory CD45RA+ cells were excluded. Sorted subsets were amplified in replicate PCRs using 200 to 250 ng DNA, about 30,000 T cell genomes. TCRdb's table, derived via immunoSEQ multiplex PCR, lists solely in-frame clones and lacks some. This sample has around 2,000,000 clones, with about 95% found just once. Sequencing input: naive CD8+ T cells sorted from blood. The TCR originated in a man between 18 and 35 years old in good health. The chain carries TRBV14 and TRBJ2-3; D call uncertain. The CDR3 region is CASSQPTDTQYF. The DNA of the CDR3 is TGTGCCAGCAGCCAACCCACAGATACGCAGTATTTT.